The 20 T cell receptor beta chains below were found in one sample sequenced in a study of cytomegalovirus exposure and HLA in healthy donors. Researchers ran the PCR with 60 Vbeta and 13 Jbeta primers. The method was immunoSEQ multiplex PCR; TCRdb's version includes in-frame clones alone and lacks a portion of them. The sample holds about 120,000 clones, approximately 75% seen once. The sequenced material came from PBMCs. Source of these receptors: a man aged 35-49 years in good health and CMV-seronegative.

V gene TRBV25-1 combines with J gene TRBJ2-2, with D perhaps matching TRBD1 (6 bases). Germline-derived CDR1 and CDR2 are MGHDK and SYGVNS. Trimming stripped 0 bases from V and 5 bases from J, with 13 bases between. The CDR3 loop spans 16 amino acids. The CDR3 nucleotides are TGTGCCAGCAGTGAATATACAGGGTTGGGGACCGGGGAGCTGTTTTTT. Translating gives CASSEYTGLGTGELFF. Filled out from reference TRBV25-1 and TRBJ2-2, the complete variable domain reads EADIYQTPRYLVIGTGKKITLECSQTMGHDKMYWYQQDPGMELHLIHYSYGVNSTEKGDLSSESTVSRIRTEHFPLTLESARPSHTSQYLCASSEYTGLGTGELFFGEGSRLTVL.

This clone came up a few times. This chain connects TRBV30 to TRBJ1-5, with D possibly matching TRBD1 (6 bases). The V and J ends lost 3 bases and 5 bases respectively, with 11 bases between them. The CDR3 is 13 residues long. Looked up from germline, CDR1 is GTSNPN and CDR2 is SVGIG (reference sequence). The CDR3 spells CAWSDRRDQPQHF. In DNA, the CDR3 is TGTGCCTGGAGCGACAGGCGGGATCAGCCCCAGCATTTT. Full variable domain (outside the CDR3, taken from reference TRBV30 and TRBJ1-5): SQTIHQWPATLVQPVGSPLSLECTVEGTSNPNLYWYRQAAGRGLQLLFYSVGIGQISSEVPQNLSASRPQDRQFILSSKKLLLSDSGFYLCAWSDRRDQPQHFGDGTRLSIL.

J is TRBJ2-6 and V is TRBV5-1; D perhaps matches TRBD1 (6 bases). Germline V gene sequence: CDR1 SGHRS, CDR2 YFSETQ. The CDR3 length is 19 residues. V was pared by 4 bases and J by 0 bases, with 20 bases between. CDR3 sequence reads: CASSQGSQMGSSGANVLTF. DNA of the CDR3: TGCGCCAGCAGCCAGGGGAGTCAGATGGGATCCTCTGGGGCCAACGTCCTGACTTTC.

The chain joins TRBV19 to TRBJ1-3, with D unclear. The CDR3 runs 15 residues. Per germline, CDR1 LNHDA and CDR2 SQIVND (reference sequence). V lost 3 bases and J 0 bases, leaving 9 bases between the germline ends. In DNA form, the CDR3 reads TGTGCCAGTAGTATGGGCCTTCGCTCTGGAAACACCATATATTTT. Protein sequence: CASSMGLRSGNTIYF.

The rearrangement links TRBV19 to TRBJ1-4; D gene unclear. Trimming took off 7 bases at V and 12 bases at J, with 24 bases between the two ends. CDR1 is LNHDA, CDR2 SQIVND, per germline (reference sequence). This CDR3 has 15 amino acids. CDR3 nucleotides: TGTGCCAGTACCCCTTACGGGAGCTCTTATGAGCAACTGTTTTTT. Its protein product is CASTPYGSSYEQLFF.

This chain links TRBV7-8 with TRBJ1-4; D remains ambiguous. Germline lookup yields CDR1 SGHVS and CDR2 FQNEAQ. CDR3 length: 16 residues. The ends were cut back, 5 bases at V and 7 bases at J, with 20 bases in the middle. CDR3 nucleotides: TGTGCCAGCAGCCCGGGAGCTGGGTTCTTCAGTGAAAAACTGTTTTTT. This codes for CASSPGAGFFSEKLFF.

V usage is TRBV27 and J usage is TRBJ2-5; 8 positions match TRBD1. Trimming at V came to 4 bases and at J to 5 bases, leaving 9 bases not matched to a gene. Germline assignment: CDR1 MNHEY and CDR2 SMNVEV (reference sequence). The CDR3 has 15 amino acids. The CDR3 spells CASSSRQGTLETQYF. In nucleotides, the CDR3 is TGTGCCAGCAGTTCAAGACAGGGGACCCTGGAGACCCAGTACTTC.

CDR3 in DNA: TGTGCCAGCAGCTTAGGATCGACTCGACAGGCCGGGGAGCTGTTTTTT. It codes for CASSLGSTRQAGELFF. V gene TRBV7-9 combines with J gene TRBJ2-2; tentative D call: TRBD1 (6 bases). The germline V gene encodes CDR1 SEHNR and CDR2 FQNEAQ (reference sequence). Between the trimmed V and J ends, which lost 1 base and 6 bases, there was a span of 15 bases. The CDR3 runs to 16 residues.

The chain couples TRBV7-2 to TRBJ2-5; 8 nucleotides agree with TRBD2. Looked up from germline, CDR1 is SGHTA and CDR2 is FQGNSA. The V gene end was trimmed by 1 base and the J gene end by 1 base; junction bases not matched to a gene: 8. This CDR3 has 17 residues. The CDR3 region is CASSLGPPTSGQETQYF. For the CDR3, the DNA is TGTGCCAGCAGCTTAGGCCCTCCCACTAGCGGCCAAGAGACCCAGTACTTC.

This clone was detected only once. V gene TRBV7-8 combines with J gene TRBJ1-4, with 9 nucleotides matching TRBD1. The CDR3 consists of 14 residues. Germline V gives CDR1 SGHVS, CDR2 FQNEAQ. The V and J ends lost 5 bases and 8 bases, in that order; junction bases with no gene match: 6. The CDR3 region has the DNA TGTGCCAGCAGCCGGACAGGGGTGGGCGAAAAACTGTTTTTT. Its protein is CASSRTGVGEKLFF.

In this sample, this clone turned up a few times. This chain uses TRBV9 with TRBJ2-1; D may be TRBD2 (6 bases). The germline V and J ends were trimmed by 3 bases and 9 bases, with 10 bases remaining between them. Germline V gene data show CDR1 as SGDLS and CDR2 as YYNGEE. The CDR3 contains 12 residues. Here the CDR3 DNA reads TGTGCCAGCAGCGCCAGGGAGGTTGAGCAGTTCTTC. Protein: CASSAREVEQFF.

The chain is built from TRBV4-3 and TRBJ2-1; 9 bases fit TRBD2. This CDR3 spans 17 amino acids. V was clipped by 2 bases and J by 4 bases; unmatched bases: 9. The V gene's germline CDR1 is LGHNA and CDR2 YSLEER. CDR3 loop: CASSQWRGGTGYNEQFF. The CDR3 DNA reads as TGCGCCAGCAGCCAATGGCGGGGGGGGACGGGTTACAATGAGCAGTTCTTC.

The genes are TRBV5-1 and TRBJ1-3; possible D gene TRBD1, 6 bases. Germline assignment: CDR1 SGHRS and CDR2 YFSETQ. This CDR3 has 13 residues. V was pared by 3 bases and J by 3 bases, with 7 bases between. CDR3 residues: CASSSDSGNTIYF. Written as DNA, the CDR3 is TGCGCCAGCAGCTCGGACAGTGGAAACACCATATATTTT.

This clone was seen more than once but under ten times. V gene TRBV7-2 combines with J gene TRBJ2-1, with TRBD2 matching 13 bases. The CDR3 loop spans 15 amino acids. J lost 7 bases, V lost 6 bases, and 6 bases had no gene match. Per the germline V gene, CDR1 is SGHTA and CDR2 is FQGNSA. In DNA, the CDR3 is TGTGCCAGCAGACCAACTAGCGGGAGGGTTAATGAGCAGTTCTTC. This gives the protein CASRPTSGRVNEQFF.

The chain is built from TRBV5-6 and TRBJ1-6, with TRBD1 matching over 8 bases. Trimming at V came to 3 bases and at J to 9 bases, leaving 5 bases not matched to a gene. This CDR3 has 14 amino acids. CDR1 SGHDT and CDR2 YYEEEE come from the germline V gene. CDR3 loop: CASSSAGGISPLHF. CDR3 sequence (DNA): TGTGCCAGCAGCTCGGCAGGGGGCATTTCACCCCTCCACTTT.

The gene calls are TRBV5-3 and TRBJ1-1; 8 nucleotides line up with TRBD1. TRBV5-3 is labeled an ORF, and its function is uncertain. The J segment lost 1 base and the V segment lost 4 bases, leaving 6 bases of the junction unmatched. The CDR3 runs to 15 residues. In DNA form, the CDR3 reads TGTGCCAGAAGCACGGACAGGGTATGGAACACTGAAGCTTTCTTT. Residues: CARSTDRVWNTEAFF.

The V call is TRBV10-1, the J call TRBJ1-2; D is unresolved. V lost 8 bases to trimming and J lost 3 bases, with 19 bases between them. Germline CDR1 reads WNHNN; CDR2 reads SYGVQD (reference sequence). The CDR3 is 15 residues long. The CDR3 region is CASRIRTRSDYGYTF. In DNA, the CDR3 is TGCGCCAGCCGGATAAGGACTCGAAGTGACTATGGCTACACCTTC.

This clone occurred once. The chain has TRBV27 and TRBJ2-1, with TRBD2 matching 11 bases. The CDR3 contains 16 residues. The germline gives CDR1 MNHEY, CDR2 SMNVEV (reference sequence). Trimming took 6 bases from V and 5 from J; bases not matched to a gene: 9. CDR3 sequence: CASSRRLAGQDNEQFF. CDR3 coding DNA: TGTGCCAGCAGCCGAAGACTAGCGGGACAGGACAATGAGCAGTTCTTC.

Written as DNA, the CDR3 is TGTGCCAGCAGCCTCGGGACAGCTTTTGCAACTAATGAAAAACTGTTTTTT. Protein: CASSLGTAFATNEKLFF. This sequence joins TRBV7-2 and TRBJ1-4; TRBD1 aligns across 7 bases. This CDR3 region has 17 residues. J was trimmed by 0 bases and V by 5 bases; bases with no gene match: 9. The germline V gene has CDR1 SGHTA and CDR2 FQGNSA. Full variable domain (missing parts from reference TRBV7-2 and TRBJ1-4): GAGVSQSPSNKVTEKGKDVELRCDPISGHTALYWYRQSLGQGLEFLIYFQGNSAPDKSGLPSDRFSAERTGGSVSTLTIQRTQQEDSAVYLCASSLGTAFATNEKLFFGSGTQLSVL.

The chain joins TRBV4-3 to TRBJ2-6, with D maybe TRBD1 (6 bases). V lost 1 base, J lost 0 bases, and 16 bases lay in between. The germline gives CDR1 LGHNA, CDR2 YSLEER. The CDR3 is 19 amino acids. The CDR3 loop is CASSQVWGRLHSGANVLTF. The CDR3 DNA reads TGCGCCAGCAGCCAAGTTTGGGGGCGGCTCCACTCTGGGGCCAACGTCCTGACTTTC.